This T cell receptor beta chain was captured by sequencing in a study of blood T cell repertoires in COVID-19. About the study: Spain, Italy and the United States supplied samples that represented acute and convalescent COVID-19.

Original data processing: Estimated nucleated cell counts came from reference gene primer amplification. The protocol was immunoSEQ multiplex PCR, while the TCRdb copy is restricted to in-frame clones and leaves out a portion. V and J calls and clone size follow that table, whereas D and trimming were derived from the DNA. The data show 150,000 to 200,000 clones, about 82% seen once. The sequencing sample was made of peripheral blood. This receptor was obtained from a woman aged 25 to 39 with acute or convalescent COVID-19.

The chain's CDR3 is CASSSSFSSLNEKLFF. In DNA, the CDR3 is TGTGCCAGCAGTTCCAGTTTTTCCTCCCTTAATGAAAAACTGTTTTTT. The chain couples TRBV28 to TRBJ1-4; D not certain. The CDR3 is 16 residues long. With 4 bases removed from V and 4 bases from J, the gap between germline ends came to 16 bases. Germline assignment: CDR1 MDHEN and CDR2 SYDVKM. The full variable domain, in which reference TRBV28 and TRBJ1-4 provide the parts outside the CDR3, is DVKVTQSSRYLVKRTGEKVFLECVQDMDHENMFWYRQDPGLGLRLIYFSYDVKMKEKGDIPEGYSVSREKKERFSLILESASTNQTSMYLCASSSSFSSLNEKLFFGSGTQLSVL.